This TCR beta chain originates from a study of T cell responses to AZD1222 COVID-19 vaccine. General study findings and limits: Repertoires were obtained solely post-peak T cell response.

The CDR3 has 11 amino acids. Looked up from germline, CDR1 is DFQATT and CDR2 is SNEGSKA (reference sequence). The V gene lost 2 bases and the J gene lost 10 bases, with 11 bases spanning the gap. Some clones are missing from TCRdb's copy, which holds only in-frame ones; the method was immunoSEQ multiplex PCR. In the table there are more than 60,000 clones, more than 85% of which are singletons. As for this clone: Its matching antigen is unknown.

J is TRBJ1-1 and V is TRBV20-1, with D maybe TRBD1 (6 bases). The sequencing here drew on peripheral blood, taken on day 0 of AZD1222 vaccination. The receptor was isolated from an adult in good health. The CDR3 spells CSARYRVSAFF. Here the CDR3 DNA reads TGCAGTGCTAGATACAGGGTATCAGCTTTCTTT.